The 29 T cell receptor beta chains listed next were all sequenced from one sample in a study of cytomegalovirus exposure and HLA in healthy donors. 60 Vbeta and 13 Jbeta primers were used in PCR. Clones were read by immunoSEQ multiplex PCR, and TCRdb kept only the in-frame ones, dropping some. The sample yields around 150,000 clones, 75% seen once. Material for sequencing was PBMCs. The receptor set was obtained from a man between 18 and 29 years old in good health and CMV-seropositive.

The gene calls are TRBV7-8 and TRBJ2-5; D call uncertain. The better agreement between TRBJ2-7 and the DNA end casts doubt on the J call. CDR3 size: 13 residues. Germline lookup yields CDR1 SGHVS and CDR2 FQNEAQ. The CDR3 reads CASSLVVSYEQYF. CDR3 coding DNA: TGTGCCAGCAGCTTAGTAGTGAGCTACGAGCAGTACTTC.

This clone was recorded once. This chain uses TRBV4-2 with TRBJ1-6; maybe TRBD1 (5 bases). CDR1 LGHNA and CDR2 YNFKEQ come from the germline V gene. V was pared by 4 bases and J by 1 base, with 8 bases between. The CDR3 is made up of 15 amino acids. The CDR3 region is CASSPKGSYNSPLHF. The CDR3 DNA reads TGTGCCAGCAGCCCAAAGGGGTCCTATAATTCACCCCTCCACTTT.

This clone was counted a few times. The rearrangement uses TRBV2 and TRBJ1-4; 7 nucleotides align to TRBD1. V dropped 6 bases and J dropped 4; count of bases not matched to a gene: 8. Looked up from germline, CDR1 is SNHLY and CDR2 is FYNNEI. The CDR3 runs to 15 residues. The CDR3, as DNA: TGTGCCAGCAGCGCGGACAGGACCGATAATGAAAAACTGTTTTTT. Its translation is CASSADRTDNEKLFF.

The chain recombines TRBV2 with TRBJ1-5, with D perhaps TRBD1 (6 bases). From germline, CDR1 is SNHLY and CDR2 FYNNEI. Trimming took 6 bases from V and 4 from J, leaving 10 bases between them. The CDR3 is 13 amino acids. The CDR3 is CASRAQGNQPQHF. The CDR3 DNA sequence: TGTGCCAGCAGGGCACAGGGAAATCAGCCCCAGCATTTT.

This clone was counted only a few times. V and J are TRBV6-1 and TRBJ2-1, with D possibly TRBD2 on 6 matching bases. The germline V gene encodes CDR1 MNHNS and CDR2 SASEGT. Trimming pared 4 bases from V and 2 bases from J, leaving 21 bases between. The CDR3 loop spans 18 amino acids. The CDR3 protein is CASSGFSMGGNPYNEQFF. The CDR3 DNA sequence: TGTGCCAGCAGTGGCTTCTCAATGGGCGGGAACCCCTACAATGAGCAGTTCTTC.

The chain uses TRBV30 and TRBJ1-4; D gene ambiguous. Trimming removed 4 bases from V and 7 bases from J, with 10 bases in between. Germline V gene lookup returns CDR1 GTSNPN and CDR2 SVGIG (reference sequence). The CDR3 covers 12 residues. The chain's CDR3 is CAWMRNGEKLFF. The DNA of the CDR3 is TGTGCCTGGATGAGAAATGGTGAAAAACTGTTTTTT.

The rearrangement uses TRBV19 and TRBJ2-2, with 8 bases aligning to TRBD1. This CDR3 has 16 amino acids. CDR1 LNHDA and CDR2 SQIVND come from the germline V gene (reference sequence). Germline trimming cut 7 bases from V and 3 bases from J; bases unmatched to any gene: 10. Here the CDR3 DNA reads TGTGCCAGTACCTCCTCCTCGACAGGGGACACCGGGGAGCTGTTTTTT. Protein sequence: CASTSSSTGDTGELFF.

The chain combines TRBV13 with TRBJ2-7, with 12 bases fitting TRBD2. The germline gives CDR1 PRHDT, CDR2 FYEKMQ (reference sequence). The CDR3 has 17 amino acids. The trim removed 4 bases at V and 2 bases at J, leaving 9 bases unmatched. This CDR3 is CASSWQALAGGAYEQYF. CDR3 in DNA: TGTGCCAGCAGCTGGCAAGCACTAGCGGGAGGAGCCTACGAGCAGTACTTC.

J is TRBJ2-7 and V is TRBV11-2; D gene ambiguous. Germline CDR1 and CDR2: SGHAT and FQNNGV. V lost 2 bases, J lost 7 bases, and 3 bases lay in between. This CDR3 is 10 amino acids long. This chain's CDR3 is CASSLQEQYF. The CDR3 coding sequence is TGTGCCAGCAGCTTACAAGAGCAGTACTTC.

In DNA form, the CDR3 reads TGTGCCAGCAGTGACGGGAGGGCCACAGATACGCAGTATTTT. Translation: CASSDGRATDTQYF. V is TRBV6-4 and J is TRBJ2-3, with 7 bases identical to TRBD2. Germline values: CDR1 MRHNA, CDR2 SNTAGT. V was clipped by 2 bases and J by 2 bases; unmatched bases: 1. CDR3 size: 14 residues.

V usage is TRBV15 and J usage is TRBJ2-7; D gene ambiguous. CDR1 LNHNV and CDR2 YYDKDF come from the germline V gene (reference sequence). The CDR3 loop spans 16 amino acids. Trimming shortened V by 0 bases and J by 0 bases, and 12 bases separated the two germline ends. In DNA, the CDR3 is TGTGCCACCAGCAGAGATCTAGGTTCTAGCTCCTACGAGCAGTACTTC. It yields the protein CATSRDLGSSSYEQYF.

The chain combines TRBV7-9 with TRBJ1-2, with 7 nucleotides matching TRBD1. The CDR3 runs to 16 residues. The V gene end was trimmed by 4 bases and the J gene end by 4 bases; junction bases not matched to a gene: 12. Germline V gene lookup returns CDR1 SEHNR and CDR2 FQNEAQ (reference sequence). Here the CDR3 reads CASSSSQGLRGYGYTF. The CDR3 nucleotides are TGTGCCAGCAGCTCATCACAGGGGTTGAGGGGCTATGGCTACACCTTC.

This rearrangement joins TRBV7-2 to TRBJ2-1, with 8 bases fitting TRBD2. The V and J ends lost 4 bases and 2 bases, in that order; junction bases with no gene match: 13. The CDR3 runs 18 residues. Per germline, CDR1 SGHTA and CDR2 FQGNSA. As DNA, the CDR3 is TGTGCCAGCAGCTCAAGGACGGGAGGGCCTAAAACCTACAATGAGCAGTTCTTC. It yields the protein CASSSRTGGPKTYNEQFF.

The V and J genes are TRBV15 and TRBJ2-7, with TRBD1 identical over 7 bases. Germline values: CDR1 LNHNV, CDR2 YYDKDF (reference sequence). The CDR3 spans 12 residues. The CDR3 DNA reads TGTGCTTCCGGGACAGCCGCCTACGAGCAGTACTTC. This translates into CASGTAAYEQYF.

The chain recombines TRBV2 with TRBJ2-6, with a possible D match to TRBD1 (6 bases). CDR3 size: 20 residues. V lost 4 bases to trimming and J lost 2 bases, with 24 bases between them. Germline V gives CDR1 SNHLY, CDR2 FYNNEI. The DNA of the CDR3 is TGTGCCAGCAGTGTACCTACCTTTAAGGCAGGGGTCGCTGGGGCCAACGTCCTGACTTTC. Encoded protein: CASSVPTFKAGVAGANVLTF.

The gene calls are TRBV20-1 and TRBJ1-1, with unresolved D. The V gene lost 3 bases and the J gene lost 1 base, with 3 bases spanning the gap. CDR3 size: 11 residues. The germline V gene has CDR1 DFQATT and CDR2 SNEGSKA (reference sequence). The chain's CDR3 is CSASRNTEAFF. The CDR3 DNA sequence: TGCAGTGCTAGTCGGAACACTGAAGCTTTCTTT.

In its sample, this clone was seen a few times. The chain uses TRBV6-5 and TRBJ2-5; D ambiguous. TRBJ2-7 matches the DNA end more closely, so the J call is doubtful. Germline assignment: CDR1 MNHEY and CDR2 SVGAGI. This CDR3 spans 13 amino acids. CDR3 sequence: CASRRRSYDEQYF. The CDR3, as DNA: TGTGCCAGTCGCCGGAGATCTTATGACGAGCAGTACTTC.

The chain employs TRBV7-8 and TRBJ2-6, with 11 bases lining up with TRBD2. Germline V lookup: CDR1 SGHVS, CDR2 FQNEAQ. Trimming at V came to 2 bases and at J to 0 bases, leaving 6 bases not matched to a gene. This CDR3 spans 19 amino acids. CDR3 sequence (DNA): TGTGCCAGCAGCTTACGGCTAGCGGGAGGCCACTCTGGGGCCAACGTCCTGACTTTC. As protein: CASSLRLAGGHSGANVLTF.

The gene calls are TRBV30 and TRBJ2-5; 8 bases are shared with TRBD1. The CDR3 length is 16 residues. J lost 5 bases, V lost 0 bases, and 11 bases had no gene match. CDR1 and CDR2 from the germline V gene are GTSNPN and SVGIG (reference sequence). Written as DNA, the CDR3 is TGTGCCTGGAGTGTGCCCGCAGGGGGCGGGTGGGAGACCCAGTACTTC. This gives the protein CAWSVPAGGGWETQYF.

The CDR3 spells CATSRGPGTGPEKLFF. The CDR3 nucleotides read TGTGCCACCAGCAGGGGACCCGGGACAGGGCCTGAAAAACTGTTTTTT. The rearrangement joins TRBV15 to TRBJ1-4, with TRBD1 matching 9 bases. CDR1 is LNHNV, CDR2 YYDKDF, per germline (reference sequence). Trimming cost V 3 bases and J 7 bases; bases outside gene matches: 9. This CDR3 comprises 16 residues.

The J gene is TRBJ1-5, the V gene TRBV6-6; tentative D call: TRBD1 (5 bases). The CDR3 is made up of 16 amino acids. V was shortened by 0 bases and J by 4 bases, with 13 bases between the two germline ends. Germline CDR1 and CDR2: MNHNY and SVGAGI (reference sequence). CDR3 sequence: CASSYSSGGRNQPQHF. CDR3 DNA sequence: TGTGCCAGCAGTTACTCGAGCGGGGGTCGGAATCAGCCCCAGCATTTT.

The rearrangement joins TRBV5-1 to TRBJ2-7; 9 bases agree with TRBD2. The V segment lost 1 base and the J segment 3 bases; nucleotides outside the gene matches: 5. Germline V CDR1 and CDR2: SGHRS, YFSETQ. The CDR3 contains 15 residues. The CDR3 DNA is TGCGCCAGCAGCTTGAGTGCGGGAGGGGGCTACGAGCAGTACTTC. Protein sequence: CASSLSAGGGYEQYF.

The chain has TRBV7-2 and TRBJ1-1; 10 nucleotides line up with TRBD1. Germline V gene sequence: CDR1 SGHTA, CDR2 FQGNSA. V shed 1 base and J 11 bases; nucleotides not matched to a gene: 13. This CDR3 comprises 16 residues. This CDR3 reads CASSLGQGALFSGAFF. In nucleotides, the CDR3 is TGTGCCAGCAGCTTAGGACAGGGGGCCCTATTTTCGGGGGCTTTCTTT. Full variable domain (missing parts from reference TRBV7-2 and TRBJ1-1): GAGVSQSPSNKVTEKGKDVELRCDPISGHTALYWYRQSLGQGLEFLIYFQGNSAPDKSGLPSDRFSAERTGGSVSTLTIQRTQQEDSAVYLCASSLGQGALFSGAFFGQGTRLTVV.

This clone appeared a few times. This sequence joins TRBV7-3 and TRBJ2-2; D not resolved. The CDR3 covers 14 residues. The V gene's germline CDR1 is SGHTA and CDR2 FQGTGA. V dropped 1 base and J dropped 2 bases, with 5 bases sitting between them. In nucleotides, the CDR3 is TGTGCCAGCAGCTTAAACTCAAACACCGGGGAGCTGTTTTTT. Protein sequence: CASSLNSNTGELFF.

CDR3 in amino acids: CSVSREKDGYTF. In DNA form, the CDR3 reads TGCAGCGTCTCCCGGGAAAAGGATGGCTACACCTTC. The rearrangement joins TRBV29-1 to TRBJ1-2, with D unresolved. CDR3 length: 12 residues. The V and J ends lost 6 bases and 6 bases respectively, with 14 bases between them. Germline values: CDR1 SQVTM, CDR2 ANQGSEA.

V usage is TRBV12-5 and J usage is TRBJ2-5; no definite D call. V was pared by 6 bases and J by 1 base, with 9 bases between. This CDR3 contains 13 residues. CDR1 and CDR2 (germline): LGHNT, FRNRAP. CDR3 nucleotides: TGTGCTAGTGGAGCTAATGCCCAAGAGACCCAGTACTTC. It codes for CASGANAQETQYF. The whole variable domain, filled in from reference TRBV12-5 and TRBJ2-5, reads DARVTQTPRHKVTEMGQEVTMRCQPILGHNTVFWYRQTMMQGLELLAYFRNRAPLDDSGMPKDRFSAEMPDATLATLKIQPSEPRDSAVYFCASGANAQETQYFGPGTRLLVL.

The V call is TRBV6-1, the J call TRBJ2-2; 11 nucleotides match TRBD1. There are 14 residues in the CDR3. The J segment lost 7 bases and the V segment lost 10 bases, leaving 8 bases of the junction unmatched. CDR1 is MNHNS, CDR2 SASEGT, per germline. The CDR3 DNA is TGTGCCACCATTCGGACAGGGGGCGTCGGGGAGCTGTTTTTT. Its protein is CATIRTGGVGELFF.

The chain carries TRBV7-3 and TRBJ2-1, with 8 bases matching TRBD2. The ends lost 5 bases at V and 1 base at J; junction bases unmatched: 4. This CDR3 is built from 15 residues. Germline CDR1 reads SGHTA; CDR2 reads FQGTGA. The CDR3 spells CASSPVAGSYNEQFF. The CDR3 bases are TGTGCCAGCAGCCCTGTAGCGGGATCCTACAATGAGCAGTTCTTC.

The rearrangement links TRBV15 to TRBJ2-7, with 8 positions matching TRBD2. Germline values: CDR1 LNHNV, CDR2 YYDKDF (reference sequence). Germline trimming cut 0 bases from V and 2 bases from J; bases unmatched to any gene: 9. The CDR3 loop spans 17 amino acids. The CDR3 spells CATSRDTASGSTYEQYF. CDR3 nucleotides: TGTGCCACCAGCAGAGATACGGCTAGCGGGTCTACCTACGAGCAGTACTTC.